What follows is one T cell receptor (beta chain) and its context. The data were taken from a study of blood T cell repertoires in COVID-19. The CDR3 runs 14 residues. Trimming stripped 1 base from V and 6 bases from J, with 12 bases between. CDR1 and CDR2 from the germline V gene are SGHDT and YYEEEE. Sequencing was performed with immunoSEQ multiplex PCR; in TCRdb, only in-frame clones are kept and a portion is missing. The sample has 15,000 to 25,000 clones; about 90% are singletons. The chain has TRBV5-6 and TRBJ2-3; D is possibly TRBD2 (6 bases). Sequenced input: peripheral blood. The clonotype comes from a human donor in a cohort sampled during active COVID-19. This chain's CDR3 is CASSLFTSKDTQYF. The CDR3 DNA reads as TGTGCCAGCAGCTTGTTTACTAGCAAGGATACGCAGTATTTT.